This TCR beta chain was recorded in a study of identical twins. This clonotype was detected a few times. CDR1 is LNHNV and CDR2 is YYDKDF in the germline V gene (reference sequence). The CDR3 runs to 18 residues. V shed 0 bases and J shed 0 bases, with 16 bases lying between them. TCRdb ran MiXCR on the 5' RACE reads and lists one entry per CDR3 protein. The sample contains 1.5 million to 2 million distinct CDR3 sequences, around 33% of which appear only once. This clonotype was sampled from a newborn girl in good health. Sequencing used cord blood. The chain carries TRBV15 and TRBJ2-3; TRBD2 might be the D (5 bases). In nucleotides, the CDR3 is TGTGCCACCAGCAGAGATTGGGGAGCGCCCACTAGCACAGATACGCAGTATTTT. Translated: CATSRDWGAPTSTDTQYF.